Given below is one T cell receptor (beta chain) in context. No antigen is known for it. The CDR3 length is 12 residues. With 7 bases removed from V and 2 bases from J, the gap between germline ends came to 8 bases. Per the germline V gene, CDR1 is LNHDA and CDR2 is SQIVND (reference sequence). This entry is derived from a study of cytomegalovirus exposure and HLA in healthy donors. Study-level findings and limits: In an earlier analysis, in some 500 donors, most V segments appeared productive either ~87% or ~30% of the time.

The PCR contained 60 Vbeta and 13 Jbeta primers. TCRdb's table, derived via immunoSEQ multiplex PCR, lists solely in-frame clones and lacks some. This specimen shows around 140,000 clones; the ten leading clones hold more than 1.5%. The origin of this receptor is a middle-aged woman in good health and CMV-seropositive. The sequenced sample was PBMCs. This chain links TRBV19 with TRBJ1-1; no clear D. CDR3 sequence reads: CASKNLNTEAFF. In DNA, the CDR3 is TGTGCCAGTAAAAACCTAAACACTGAAGCTTTCTTT. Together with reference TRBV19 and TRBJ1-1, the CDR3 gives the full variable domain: DGGITQSPKYLFRKEGQNVTLSCEQNLNHDAMYWYRQDPGQGLRLIYYSQIVNDFQKGDIAEGYSVSREKKESFPLTVTSAQKNPTAFYLCASKNLNTEAFFGQGTRLTVV.